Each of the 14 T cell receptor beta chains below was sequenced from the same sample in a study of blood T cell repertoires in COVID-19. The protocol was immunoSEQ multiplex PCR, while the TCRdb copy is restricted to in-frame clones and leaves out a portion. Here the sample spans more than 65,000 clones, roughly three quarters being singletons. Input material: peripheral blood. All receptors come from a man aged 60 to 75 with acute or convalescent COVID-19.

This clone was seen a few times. DNA of the CDR3: TGTGCCAGTAGTCCACGGACTAGCGGCCTTAGCTCCTACGAGCAGTACTTC. Its protein product is CASSPRTSGLSSYEQYF. V gene TRBV19 combines with J gene TRBJ2-7; 10 positions match TRBD2. The CDR3 is 17 residues long. V trimming: 5 bases; J trimming: 0 bases; junction bases outside the gene matches: 10. Germline-derived CDR1 and CDR2 are LNHDA and SQIVND (reference sequence).

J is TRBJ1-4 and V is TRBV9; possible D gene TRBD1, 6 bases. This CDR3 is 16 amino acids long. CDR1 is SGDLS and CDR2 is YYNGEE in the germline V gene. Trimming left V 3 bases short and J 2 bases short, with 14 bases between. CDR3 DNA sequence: TGTGCCAGCAGCGCCGGTTGGACAGAGACTAATGAAAAACTGTTTTTT. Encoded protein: CASSAGWTETNEKLFF.

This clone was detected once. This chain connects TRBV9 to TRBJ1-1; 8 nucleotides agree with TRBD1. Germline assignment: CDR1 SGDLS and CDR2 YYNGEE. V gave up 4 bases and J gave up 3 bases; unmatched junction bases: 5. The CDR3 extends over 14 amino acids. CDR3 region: CASSLQTGDTEAFF. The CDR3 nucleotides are TGTGCCAGCAGCCTCCAGACAGGGGACACTGAAGCTTTCTTT.

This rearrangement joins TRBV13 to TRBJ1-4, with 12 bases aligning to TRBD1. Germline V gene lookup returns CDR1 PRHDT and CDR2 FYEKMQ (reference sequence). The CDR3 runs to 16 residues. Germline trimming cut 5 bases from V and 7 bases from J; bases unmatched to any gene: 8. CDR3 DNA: TGTGCCAGCAGCCGGGACAGGGGGCGCTTGGGTGAAAAACTGTTTTTT. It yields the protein CASSRDRGRLGEKLFF.

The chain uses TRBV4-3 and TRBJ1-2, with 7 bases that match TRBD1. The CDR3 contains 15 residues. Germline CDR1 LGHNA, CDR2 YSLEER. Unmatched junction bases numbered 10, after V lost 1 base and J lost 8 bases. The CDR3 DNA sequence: TGCGCCAGCAGCCAAGTTTACAGGGGTTCAGTCGGCTACACCTTC. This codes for CASSQVYRGSVGYTF.

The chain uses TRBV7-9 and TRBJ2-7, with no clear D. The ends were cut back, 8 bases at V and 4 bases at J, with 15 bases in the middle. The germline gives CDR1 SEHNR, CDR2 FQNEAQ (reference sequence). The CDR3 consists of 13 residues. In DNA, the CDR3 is TGTGCCAGCGAGCCAGCCAGGAAGTACGAGCAGTACTTC. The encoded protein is CASEPARKYEQYF.

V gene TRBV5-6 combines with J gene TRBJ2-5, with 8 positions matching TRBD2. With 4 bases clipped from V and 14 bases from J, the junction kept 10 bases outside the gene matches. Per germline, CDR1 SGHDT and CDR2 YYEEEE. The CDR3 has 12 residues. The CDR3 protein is CASSTTGTRGYF. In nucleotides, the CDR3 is TGTGCCAGCAGCACCACCGGGACTAGGGGTTACTTC.

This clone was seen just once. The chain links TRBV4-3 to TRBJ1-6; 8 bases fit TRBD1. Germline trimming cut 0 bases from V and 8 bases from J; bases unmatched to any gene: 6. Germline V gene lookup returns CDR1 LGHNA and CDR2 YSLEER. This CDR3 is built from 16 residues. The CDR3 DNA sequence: TGCGCCAGCAGCCAAGATAGGGACAGGTTCTATTCACCCCTCCACTTT. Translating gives CASSQDRDRFYSPLHF.

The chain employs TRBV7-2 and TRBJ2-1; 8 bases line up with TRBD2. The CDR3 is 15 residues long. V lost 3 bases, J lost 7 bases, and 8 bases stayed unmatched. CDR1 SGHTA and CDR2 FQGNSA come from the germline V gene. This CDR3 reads CASSFTGGATNEQFF. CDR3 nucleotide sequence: TGTGCCAGCAGCTTTACCGGGGGGGCTACGAATGAGCAGTTCTTC.

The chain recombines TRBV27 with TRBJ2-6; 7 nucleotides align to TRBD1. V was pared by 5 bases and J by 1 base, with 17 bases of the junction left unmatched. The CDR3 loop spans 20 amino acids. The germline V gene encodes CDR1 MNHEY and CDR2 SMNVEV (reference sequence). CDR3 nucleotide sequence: TGTGCCAGCAGTCCCCGTGGAACCAGGGGGAAGGCTTCTGGGGCCAACGTCCTGACTTTC. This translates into CASSPRGTRGKASGANVLTF.

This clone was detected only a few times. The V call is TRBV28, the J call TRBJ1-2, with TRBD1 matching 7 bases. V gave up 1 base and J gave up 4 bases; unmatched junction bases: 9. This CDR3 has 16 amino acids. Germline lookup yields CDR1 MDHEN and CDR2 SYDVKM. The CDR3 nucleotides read TGTGCCAGCAGTTTATCTCCGACGGGGACAGCCTATGGCTACACCTTC. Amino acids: CASSLSPTGTAYGYTF.

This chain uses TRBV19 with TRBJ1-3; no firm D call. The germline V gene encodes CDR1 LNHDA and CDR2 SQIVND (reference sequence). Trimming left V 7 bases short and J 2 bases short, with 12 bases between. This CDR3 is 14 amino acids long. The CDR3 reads CASTPGSTGNTIYF. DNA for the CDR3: TGTGCCAGTACCCCGGGATCTACTGGAAACACCATATATTTT.

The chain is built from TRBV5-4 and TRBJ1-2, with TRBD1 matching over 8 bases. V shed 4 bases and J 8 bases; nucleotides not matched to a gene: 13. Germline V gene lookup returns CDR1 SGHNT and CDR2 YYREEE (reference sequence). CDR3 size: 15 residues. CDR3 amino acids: CASSGSGGAWVGYTF. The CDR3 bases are TGTGCCAGCAGCGGCTCAGGGGGCGCGTGGGTCGGCTACACCTTC.

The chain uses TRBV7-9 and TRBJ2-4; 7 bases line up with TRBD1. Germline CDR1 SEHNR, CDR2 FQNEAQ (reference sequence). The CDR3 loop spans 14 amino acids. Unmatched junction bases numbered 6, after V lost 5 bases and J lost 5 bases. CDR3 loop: CASSPDREQNIQYF. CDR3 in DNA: TGTGCCAGCAGCCCAGACAGGGAGCAAAACATTCAGTACTTC.